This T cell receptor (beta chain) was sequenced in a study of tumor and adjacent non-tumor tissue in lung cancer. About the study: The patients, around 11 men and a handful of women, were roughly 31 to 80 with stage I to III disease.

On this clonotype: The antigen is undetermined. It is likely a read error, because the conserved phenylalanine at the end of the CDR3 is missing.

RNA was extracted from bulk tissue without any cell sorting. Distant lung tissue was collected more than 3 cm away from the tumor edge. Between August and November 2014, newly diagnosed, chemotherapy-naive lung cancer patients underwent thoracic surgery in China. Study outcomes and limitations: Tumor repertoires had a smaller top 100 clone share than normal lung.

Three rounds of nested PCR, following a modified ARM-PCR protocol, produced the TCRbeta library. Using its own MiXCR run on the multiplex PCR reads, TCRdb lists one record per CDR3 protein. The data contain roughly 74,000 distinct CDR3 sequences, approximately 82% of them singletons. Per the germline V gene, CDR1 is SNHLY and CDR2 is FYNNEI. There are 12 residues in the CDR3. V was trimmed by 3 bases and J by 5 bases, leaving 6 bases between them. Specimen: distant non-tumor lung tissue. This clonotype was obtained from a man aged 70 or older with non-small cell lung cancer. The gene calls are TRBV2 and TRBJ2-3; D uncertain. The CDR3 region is CASSEWRDTQYI. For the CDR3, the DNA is TGTGCCAGCAGTGAGTGGCGAGATACGCAGTATATT.